The 4 T cell receptor beta chains presented below share a single source sample, sequenced in a study of a mutant IDH1 vaccine in newly diagnosed glioma. Only in-frame clones appear in the TCRdb table, and some are missing; sequencing was by immunoSEQ multiplex PCR. Seen here are tens of thousands of clones, more than 65% observed once, and the top ten hold approximately 15%. The time point denotes: week 35, safety follow-up. The vaccine gave 300 ug of a 20-mer mutant IDH1 peptide subcutaneously per dose. These receptors' antigens are unknown. The sample here was PBMCs, taken from a glioma patient whose treatment included an IDH1 peptide vaccine. Receptors originate from a man aged 25-45 years with glioma.

CDR3 residues: CASSLGQAGGNEQFF. DNA of the CDR3: TGTGCCAGCAGCCTCGGACAGGCCGGGGGCAATGAGCAGTTCTTC. The V call is TRBV28, the J call TRBJ2-1, with a possible D match to TRBD1 (7 bases). Trimming took 6 bases from V and 6 from J, leaving 18 bases between them. The germline gives CDR1 MDHEN, CDR2 SYDVKM. The CDR3 runs to 15 residues.

The gene calls are TRBV6-5 and TRBJ1-4; D remains unclear. The germline V gene has CDR1 MNHEY and CDR2 SVGAGI. Between the trimmed V and J ends, which lost 0 bases and 5 bases, there was a span of 10 bases. CDR3 size: 15 residues. CDR3 in amino acids: CASSYSGGFNEKLFF. DNA for the CDR3: TGTGCCAGCAGTTACTCGGGAGGGTTCAATGAAAAACTGTTTTTT.

V usage is TRBV6-5 and J usage is TRBJ2-1; a weak D match, TRBD1 (5 bases). V lost 9 bases, J lost 0 bases, and 15 bases lay in between. The germline V gene encodes CDR1 MNHEY and CDR2 SVGAGI. CDR3 length: 15 residues. The chain's CDR3 is CASSYRLSSYNEQFF. CDR3 nucleotides: TGTGCCAGTTCCTACAGGCTTAGCTCCTACAATGAGCAGTTCTTC.

This clone was seen a handful of times. The chain is built from TRBV5-1 and TRBJ1-1, with unresolved D. CDR3 length equals 12 residues. Germline CDR1 and CDR2: SGHRS and YFSETQ. V was shortened by 1 base and J by 7 bases, with 8 bases between the two germline ends. The CDR3 DNA sequence: TGCGCCAGCAGCTTGACCCAGTTTGAAGCTTTCTTT. Encoded protein: CASSLTQFEAFF. Full variable domain (rest looked up from reference TRBV5-1 and TRBJ1-1): KAGVTQTPRYLIKTRGQQVTLSCSPISGHRSVSWYQQTPGQGLQFLFEYFSETQRNKGNFPGRFSGRQFSNSRSEMNVSTLELGDSALYLCASSLTQFEAFFGQGTRLTVV.